One T cell receptor beta chain is described in this entry. Control patients had untreated stable or active relapsing-remitting multiple sclerosis by revised McDonald criteria. In contrast to the negatively isolated CD8+ and CD4+ T cells, TEMRA cells were FACS-enriched. Germline V CDR1 and CDR2: SEHNR, FQNEAQ (reference sequence). The V gene lost 6 bases and the J gene lost 8 bases, with 2 bases spanning the gap. CDR3 length: 10 residues. The data were obtained in a study of CD8 T cells in Susac syndrome. With random hexamers, reverse transcription was performed on about 0.5 to 1 ug of RNA. Each CDR3 protein is one row after TCRdb ran MiXCR on the immunoSEQ multiplex PCR reads. The sample holds roughly 130,000 distinct CDR3 sequences, less than 95% seen once.

This sequence joins TRBV7-9 and TRBJ2-6, with no clear D. Source material: CD4+ T cells from PBMCs. This receptor was taken from a human donor with multiple sclerosis. This CDR3 is CASSSNVLTF. The CDR3 bases are TGTGCCAGCAGTTCCAACGTCCTGACTTTC.